This T cell receptor beta chain was recorded in a study of blood T cell repertoires in COVID-19 (TCRdb year 2020). Study-wide context: Samples from collaborators originated in the United States, Italy and Spain and spanned both the acute and convalescent phases of COVID-19. The material from the prospective study consisted of cDNA or gDNA derived from T cells, B-cell-depleted T cells, or PBMCs. The dataset comprised deeply sampled blood TCRbeta repertoires from subjects exposed to, actively infected with, or recovered from COVID-19. The repertoires were made available in a free public database intended to serve as a resource for research on the immune response to SARS-CoV-2. The samples were drawn from two sources: the first 160 participants of the ongoing ImmuneRACE study, and 1,254 subjects contributed by 6 global collaborators. Sample metadata almost always included a de-identified subject ID, COVID-19 status, age in years and sex. Where available, HLA class I and class II types were taken from metadata supplied by the sample provider and were not determined by assay-based typing. General study outcomes and caveats: How much clinical and demographic metadata was included differed by source and by participant, and the metadata was provided uncurated.

Spanning cysteine to phenylalanine, the CDR3 consists of 16 amino acids. The entry retains the CDR3 DNA only, 48 bases that are in frame from base 1. V gives up 3 bases and J gives up 0 bases, and the segment between their germline ends measures 14 bases. Looking up the germline V gene yields CDR1 SGDLS and CDR2 YYNGEE. In the case of this clone: The antigen it binds to is not known. Nothing much larger sits one base from this clone, and base qualities are not available.

Participants in the prospective study were aged roughly 18 to 100 years, lived in more than 20 United States geographic areas, and enrolled through a virtual design. In the prospective study, cohorts were assigned on the basis of participant-reported clinical history obtained from a screening survey and a study questionnaire. For ImmuneRACE Cohort 3, a participant was defined as recovered based on two consecutive negative NP/OP PCR tests, clearance by a healthcare professional, or resolution of symptoms. In the prospective study, mobile phlebotomists collected whole blood, serum and a nasopharyngeal or oropharyngeal swab from each participant. Additional blood draws and questionnaires over an approximately two-month period could optionally be provided by prospective study participants. Before DNA extraction, blood samples from the prospective study were shipped at room temperature or frozen. TCRbeta CDR3 regions were amplified from genomic DNA using the immunoSEQ Assay, a bias-controlled multiplex PCR. As for the original processing: Nucleated cell counts per sample were estimated from amplification of reference gene primers within the assay. Sequence reads were collapsed and filtered to measure the absolute abundance of every unique TCRbeta CDR3 rearrangement. Productive Simpson clonality was computed per sample as the square root of Simpson's diversity index over productive rearrangements. TCRdb's version of the immuneACCESS table is confined to in-frame rearrangements and falls short of the full clone set. An unresolved V gene accounts for under half of the shortfall where checked; the remainder is of unknown origin. D and trimming come from the DNA, and the V and J calls and clone size come from that table. This sample holds about 270,000 clones; more than 80% were observed only once. Over 2% of the sample lies in the top ten.

Rearrangement joined TRBV9 to TRBJ2-3; TRBD2 is a possible D gene, resting on 6 matching bases. The sequencing sample was made of PBMCs or T cells enriched from blood (not recorded which). This receptor was obtained from a woman under 30 who had recovered from COVID-19. The CDR3 region reads CASSERIAESTDTQYF. The nucleotides are TGTGCCAGCAGCGAGCGCATAGCGGAAAGCACAGATACGCAGTATTTT.